The sequence of this TCR beta chain was determined in a study of blood T cell repertoires in COVID-19. Whole-study context: Sites in the United States, Italy and Spain provided acute and convalescent COVID-19 samples.

Measured with immunoSEQ multiplex PCR; TCRdb has only the in-frame clones, and not every one. The table records approximately 55,000 clones, around four fifths of them present only once. The length of the CDR3 is 15 residues. V lost 6 bases and J lost 4, with 18 bases in between. CDR1 is LGHNT and CDR2 is FRNRAP in the germline V gene. Enrolled during active infection, Seattle patients were then followed longitudinally. The sample comprised peripheral blood. This TCR derives from a man aged 25 to 40 with COVID-19, enrolled during active disease. The rearrangement joins TRBV12-5 to TRBJ1-1; weak D call: TRBD1 (6 bases). The CDR3 here is CASGGIQGVGTEAFF. The CDR3 bases are TGTGCTAGTGGGGGGATACAGGGAGTCGGCACTGAAGCTTTCTTT.